This T cell receptor beta chain was sequenced in a study of shared clonotypes between healthy human individuals. Study outcomes and limitations: Rarefaction showed that sequencing of sorted subsets was incomplete (despite large depth).

A note on this clone: Its specificity is unknown. Within the sample, other DNA sequences also encode this same CDR3.

It was CD45RO-negative cells, positively selected for CCR7, that made up naive CD8 cells, with terminally differentiated effector memory CD45RA+ cells excluded. The trim removed 4 bases at V and 1 base at J, leaving 0 bases unmatched. The CDR3 is 13 amino acids. Germline V gives CDR1 SQVTM, CDR2 ANQGSEA. The repertoire was sequenced with immunoSEQ multiplex PCR; TCRdb's copy has only in-frame clones and lacks some. The sample lists roughly 570,000 clones; roughly 98% were seen once. This clonotype was sampled from a man in his thirties or forties in good health. The chain has TRBV29-1 and TRBJ2-2; 7 bases are a match to TRBD1. The sequenced sample was naive CD8+ T cells sorted from blood. CDR3 coding DNA: TGCAGCGTTGGGACAGGGAACACCGGGGAGCTGTTTTTT. Amino acid sequence: CSVGTGNTGELFF.